The TCR beta chain under discussion was sequenced for a study of early T cells in non-severe SARS-CoV-2 infection. For the study at large: Chains were not paired, and sequencing was done on bulk RNA from unsorted whole blood.

CDR1 and CDR2 from the germline V gene are SGHRS and YFSETQ. Trimming removed 6 bases from V and 1 base from J; junction bases left unmatched: 4. This CDR3 region has 14 residues. This clonotype was recorded at least ten times. Attached unique molecular identifiers marked individual cDNA molecules. TCRdb reanalysed the 5' RACE reads using MiXCR and keeps one entry per CDR3 protein. Of more than 25,000 distinct CDR3 sequences listed, approximately 4.2% are singletons. The sample consisted of whole blood. The TCR was taken from an adult who was a healthcare worker with PCR-confirmed SARS-CoV-2 infection or an uninfected control (not recorded which). V usage is TRBV5-1 and J usage is TRBJ2-3; 8 nucleotides agree with TRBD1. The CDR3 nucleotides are TGCGCCAGCACGGAGGGACAGGGCACAGATACGCAGTATTTT. It translates to CASTEGQGTDTQYF.